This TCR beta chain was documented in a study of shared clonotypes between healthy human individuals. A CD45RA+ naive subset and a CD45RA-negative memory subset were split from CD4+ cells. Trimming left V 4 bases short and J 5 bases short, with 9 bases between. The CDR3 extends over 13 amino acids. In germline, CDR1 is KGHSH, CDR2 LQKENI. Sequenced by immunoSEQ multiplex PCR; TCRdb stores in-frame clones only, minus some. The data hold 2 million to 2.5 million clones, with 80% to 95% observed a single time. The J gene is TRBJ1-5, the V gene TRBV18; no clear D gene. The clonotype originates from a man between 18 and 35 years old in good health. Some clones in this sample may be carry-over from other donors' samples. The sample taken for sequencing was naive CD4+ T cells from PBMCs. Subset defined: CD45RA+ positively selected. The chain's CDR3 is CASSRALDQPQHF. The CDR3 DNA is TGTGCCAGCTCACGCGCGTTAGATCAGCCCCAGCATTTT. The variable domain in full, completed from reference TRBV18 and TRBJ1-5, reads NAGVMQNPRHLVRRRGQEARLRCSPMKGHSHVYWYRQLPEEGLKFMVYLQKENIIDESGMPKERFSAEFPKEGPSILRIQQVVRGDSAAYFCASSRALDQPQHFGDGTRLSIL.